This entry lists 8 T cell receptor beta chains sequenced from one sample in a study of molecular identifiers for immune sequencing clone quantification. TCRdb independently ran MiXCR on the PCR reads; one entry per CDR3 protein. The table lists approximately 320,000 distinct CDR3 sequences, 24% of them singletons. Sequenced sample: naive CD8+ T cells from blood, with Jurkat cell RNA spiked in. Documented subset: FACS-sorted CD8+CD4-CCR7+CD45RA+ naive T cells. The origin of the receptors is a human donor in good health. Some libraries in this study had Jurkat cell RNA spiked in.

This clonotype was observed at least ten times. The chain couples TRBV20-1 to TRBJ2-1; TRBD2 agrees at 7 bases. The length of the CDR3 is 14 residues. Germline CDR1 and CDR2: DFQATT and SNEGSKA (reference sequence). V was clipped by 3 bases and J by 5 bases; unmatched bases: 7. This chain's CDR3 is CSARRLAANNEQFF. The CDR3 coding sequence is TGCAGTGCTAGGAGGCTAGCGGCCAACAATGAGCAGTTCTTC.

In its sample, this clonotype was seen many times. The chain recombines TRBV23-1 with TRBJ2-5, with 11 bases aligning to TRBD1. TRBV23-1 is annotated as an ORF whose role is uncertain. CDR3 length equals 13 residues. With V trimmed by 4 bases and J by 10 bases, 5 bases remained unmatched. The CDR3 sequence is CASSRGDRGFQYF. The CDR3 DNA reads TGCGCCAGCAGTCGAGGGGACAGGGGGTTCCAGTACTTC.

This clonotype was seen many times. The V call is TRBV27, the J call TRBJ2-2, with 14 positions matching TRBD2. V trimming: 4 bases; J trimming: 5 bases; junction bases outside the gene matches: 9. Germline loops: CDR1 MNHEY, CDR2 SMNVEV (reference sequence). The CDR3 length is 18 residues. In nucleotides, the CDR3 is TGTGCCAGCAGTTCGGTCCCGGGACTAGCGGGGGTTACCGGGGAGCTGTTTTTT. Translated: CASSSVPGLAGVTGELFF.

This CDR3 is CASSQEPGGDIGEQYF. The CDR3 nucleotides are TGCGCCAGCAGCCAAGAGCCAGGGGGTGACATTGGCGAGCAGTACTTC. The genes are TRBV4-3 and TRBJ2-7; 7 bases agree with TRBD1. The CDR3 has 16 residues. The germline gives CDR1 LGHNA, CDR2 YSLEER. V gave up 0 bases and J gave up 6 bases; unmatched junction bases: 11.

This clonotype appeared many times. The chain is built from TRBV7-9 and TRBJ2-6; no reliable D call. V was shortened by 5 bases and J by 1 base, with 15 bases between the two germline ends. Per germline, CDR1 SEHNR and CDR2 FQNEAQ (reference sequence). The CDR3 extends over 17 amino acids. Here the CDR3 DNA reads TGTGCCAGCAGCCCCCGGGTCAGGTCTTCTGGGGCCAACGTCCTGACTTTC. Residues: CASSPRVRSSGANVLTF.

The sample holds many counts of this clonotype. V gene TRBV5-1 combines with J gene TRBJ2-1, with D uncertain. This CDR3 has 15 amino acids. V was clipped by 1 base and J by 0 bases, with 8 bases between them. Looked up from germline, CDR1 is SGHRS and CDR2 is YFSETQ. The CDR3 coding sequence is TGCGCCAGCAGCTTGCACACCAGCTCCTACAATGAGCAGTTCTTC. It specifies CASSLHTSSYNEQFF.

This clonotype has a count of ten or more. The chain joins TRBV20-1 to TRBJ2-7; D is perhaps TRBD1 (6 bases). The germline gives CDR1 DFQATT, CDR2 SNEGSKA (reference sequence). Trimming took 3 bases from V and 3 from J, leaving 15 bases between them. The CDR3 covers 14 residues. This CDR3 is CSASRKDRLYEQYF. The DNA for the CDR3 is TGCAGTGCTAGTCGCAAGGACAGACTCTACGAGCAGTACTTC.

This clonotype was counted at least ten times. V is TRBV25-1 and J is TRBJ1-1, with unresolved D. The length of the CDR3 is 13 residues. The V end was cut by 4 bases, the J end by 0 bases, with 6 bases between. Germline V gene lookup returns CDR1 MGHDK and CDR2 SYGVNS. The DNA for the CDR3 is TGTGCCAGCAGTGGCAATATGAACACTGAAGCTTTCTTT. Residues: CASSGNMNTEAFF.